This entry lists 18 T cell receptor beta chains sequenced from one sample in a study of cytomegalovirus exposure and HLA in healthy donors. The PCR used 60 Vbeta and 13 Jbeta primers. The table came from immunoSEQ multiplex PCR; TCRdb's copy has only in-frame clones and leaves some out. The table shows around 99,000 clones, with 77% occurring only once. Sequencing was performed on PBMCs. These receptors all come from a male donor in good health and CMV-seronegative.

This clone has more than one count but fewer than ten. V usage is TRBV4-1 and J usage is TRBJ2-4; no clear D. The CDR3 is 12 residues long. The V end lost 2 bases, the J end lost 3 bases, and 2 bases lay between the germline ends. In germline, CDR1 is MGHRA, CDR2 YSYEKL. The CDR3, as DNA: TGCGCCAGCAGCCAACTCAAAAACATTCAGTACTTC. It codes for CASSQLKNIQYF.

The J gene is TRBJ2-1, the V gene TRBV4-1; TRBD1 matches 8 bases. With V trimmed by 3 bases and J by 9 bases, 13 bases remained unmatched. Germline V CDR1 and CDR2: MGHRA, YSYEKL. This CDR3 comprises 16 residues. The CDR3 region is CASSHTEGQVKSEQFF. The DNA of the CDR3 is TGCGCCAGCAGCCATACCGAGGGACAGGTAAAATCTGAGCAGTTCTTC.

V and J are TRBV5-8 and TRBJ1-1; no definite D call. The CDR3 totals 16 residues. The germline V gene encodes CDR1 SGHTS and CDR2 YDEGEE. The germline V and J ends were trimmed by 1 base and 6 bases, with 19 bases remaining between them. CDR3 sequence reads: CASSLRIVRDIAEAFF. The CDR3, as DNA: TGTGCCAGCAGCTTGCGGATCGTACGGGATATAGCTGAAGCTTTCTTT.

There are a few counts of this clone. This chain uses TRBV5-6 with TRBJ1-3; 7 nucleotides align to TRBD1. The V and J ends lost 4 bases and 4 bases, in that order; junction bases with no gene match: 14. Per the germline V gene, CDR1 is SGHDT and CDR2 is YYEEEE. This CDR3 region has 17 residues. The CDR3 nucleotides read TGTGCCAGCAGCCTACGACAGGGAATTTATACGGGAAACACCATATATTTT. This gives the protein CASSLRQGIYTGNTIYF.

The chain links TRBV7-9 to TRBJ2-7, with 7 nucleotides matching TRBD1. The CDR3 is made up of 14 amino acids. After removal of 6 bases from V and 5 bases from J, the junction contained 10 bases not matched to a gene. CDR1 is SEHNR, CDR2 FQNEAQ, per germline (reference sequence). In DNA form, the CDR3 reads TGTGCCAGCAGTCCACAGGGGTCCGGGGACGAGCAGTACTTC. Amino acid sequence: CASSPQGSGDEQYF. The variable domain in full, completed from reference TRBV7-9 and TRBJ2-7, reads DTGVSQNPRHKITKRGQNVTFRCDPISEHNRLYWYRQTLGQGPEFLTYFQNEAQLEKSRLLSDRFSAERPKGSFSTLEIQRTEQGDSAMYLCASSPQGSGDEQYFGPGTRLTVT.

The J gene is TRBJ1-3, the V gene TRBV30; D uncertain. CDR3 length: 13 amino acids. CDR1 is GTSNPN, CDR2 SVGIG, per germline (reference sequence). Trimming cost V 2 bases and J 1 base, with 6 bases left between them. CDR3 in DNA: TGTGCCTGGAGTCCTATTTCTGGAAACACCATATATTTT. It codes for CAWSPISGNTIYF.

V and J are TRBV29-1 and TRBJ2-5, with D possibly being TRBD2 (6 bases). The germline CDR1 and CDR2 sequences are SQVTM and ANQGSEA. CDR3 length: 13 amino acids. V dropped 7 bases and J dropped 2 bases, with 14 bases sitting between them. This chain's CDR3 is CSGGTHSQETQYF. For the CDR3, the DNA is TGCAGCGGCGGGACCCACTCACAAGAGACCCAGTACTTC.

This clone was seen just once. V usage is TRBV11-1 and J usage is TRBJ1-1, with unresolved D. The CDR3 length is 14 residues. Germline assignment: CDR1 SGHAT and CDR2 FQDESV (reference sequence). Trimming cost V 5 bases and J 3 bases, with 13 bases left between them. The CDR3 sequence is CASSLGVVDTEAFF. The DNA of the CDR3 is TGTGCCAGCAGCCTAGGAGTGGTAGACACTGAAGCTTTCTTT. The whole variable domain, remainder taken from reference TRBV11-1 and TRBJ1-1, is EAEVAQSPRYKITEKSQAVAFWCDPISGHATLYWYRQILGQGPELLVQFQDESVVDDSQLPKDRFSAERLKGVDSTLKIQPAELGDSAMYLCASSLGVVDTEAFFGQGTRLTVV.

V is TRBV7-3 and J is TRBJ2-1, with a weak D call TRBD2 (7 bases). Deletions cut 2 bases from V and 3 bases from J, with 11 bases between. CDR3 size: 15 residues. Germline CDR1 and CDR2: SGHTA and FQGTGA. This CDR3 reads CASSLWGGYYNEQFF. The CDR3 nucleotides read TGTGCCAGCAGCTTATGGGGGGGCTACTACAATGAGCAGTTCTTC.

CDR3 region: CASSYRGDSPLHF. The DNA of the CDR3 is TGTGCCAGCAGTTACCGGGGGGATTCACCCCTCCACTTT. V gene TRBV6-5 combines with J gene TRBJ1-6, with D perhaps matching TRBD1 (5 bases). Germline CDR1 MNHEY, CDR2 SVGAGI. Trimming stripped 2 bases from V and 8 bases from J, with 7 bases between. The CDR3 extends over 13 amino acids.

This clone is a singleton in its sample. The CDR3 loop reads CASSLEAFKADTQYF. The CDR3 bases are TGCGCCAGCAGCCTGGAGGCCTTCAAGGCAGATACGCAGTATTTT. V usage is TRBV10-1 and J usage is TRBJ2-3; possibly TRBD2 for D (5 bases). CDR1 is WNHNN and CDR2 is SYGVQD in the germline V gene (reference sequence). V lost 6 bases and J lost 4, with 17 bases in between. This CDR3 contains 15 residues.

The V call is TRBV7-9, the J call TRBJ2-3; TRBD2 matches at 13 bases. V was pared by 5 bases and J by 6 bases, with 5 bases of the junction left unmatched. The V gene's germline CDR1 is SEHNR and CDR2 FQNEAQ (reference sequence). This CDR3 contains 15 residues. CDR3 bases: TGTGCCAGCAGCCCCGGACTAGCGGGAGCCGATACGCAGTATTTT. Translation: CASSPGLAGADTQYF.

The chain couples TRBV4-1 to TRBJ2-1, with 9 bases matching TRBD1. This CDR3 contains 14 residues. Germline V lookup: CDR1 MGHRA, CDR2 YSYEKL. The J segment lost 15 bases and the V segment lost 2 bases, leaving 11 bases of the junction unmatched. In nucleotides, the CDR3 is TGCGCCAGCAGCCAAATTGAGACAGGGGGTTGGCGGTTCTTC. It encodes CASSQIETGGWRFF.

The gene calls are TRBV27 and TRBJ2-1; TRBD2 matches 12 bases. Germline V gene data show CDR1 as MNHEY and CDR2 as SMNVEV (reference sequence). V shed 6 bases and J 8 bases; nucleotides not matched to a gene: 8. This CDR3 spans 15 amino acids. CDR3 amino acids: CASRTTSGSVYEQFF. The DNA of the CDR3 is TGTGCCAGCAGAACGACTAGCGGGAGTGTCTATGAGCAGTTCTTC.

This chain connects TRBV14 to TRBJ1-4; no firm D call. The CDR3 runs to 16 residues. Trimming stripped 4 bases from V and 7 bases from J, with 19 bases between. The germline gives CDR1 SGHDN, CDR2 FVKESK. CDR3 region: CASSLPRVRDSEKLFF. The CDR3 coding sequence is TGTGCCAGCAGCCTCCCGAGGGTTCGAGATTCTGAAAAACTGTTTTTT.

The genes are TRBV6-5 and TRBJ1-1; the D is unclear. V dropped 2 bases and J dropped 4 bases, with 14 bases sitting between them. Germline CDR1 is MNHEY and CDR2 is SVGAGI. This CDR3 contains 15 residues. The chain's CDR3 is CASSYSRGSATEAFF. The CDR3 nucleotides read TGTGCCAGCAGTTACAGTCGGGGTTCCGCCACTGAAGCTTTCTTT.

Here the CDR3 reads CASSGLLSYEQYF. The CDR3 coding sequence is TGCGCCAGCAGCGGACTACTCTCCTACGAGCAGTACTTC. The chain carries TRBV5-1 and TRBJ2-7; the D gene is possibly TRBD2 (6 bases). The germline gives CDR1 SGHRS, CDR2 YFSETQ. This CDR3 is built from 13 residues. V lost 4 bases, J lost 0 bases, and 8 bases lay in between.

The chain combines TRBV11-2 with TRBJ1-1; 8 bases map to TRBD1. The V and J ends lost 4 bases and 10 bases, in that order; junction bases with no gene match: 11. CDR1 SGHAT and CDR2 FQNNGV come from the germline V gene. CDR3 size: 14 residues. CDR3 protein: CASSSRTGRGGAFF. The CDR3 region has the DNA TGTGCCAGCAGCTCCCGGACAGGGAGGGGAGGAGCTTTCTTT.